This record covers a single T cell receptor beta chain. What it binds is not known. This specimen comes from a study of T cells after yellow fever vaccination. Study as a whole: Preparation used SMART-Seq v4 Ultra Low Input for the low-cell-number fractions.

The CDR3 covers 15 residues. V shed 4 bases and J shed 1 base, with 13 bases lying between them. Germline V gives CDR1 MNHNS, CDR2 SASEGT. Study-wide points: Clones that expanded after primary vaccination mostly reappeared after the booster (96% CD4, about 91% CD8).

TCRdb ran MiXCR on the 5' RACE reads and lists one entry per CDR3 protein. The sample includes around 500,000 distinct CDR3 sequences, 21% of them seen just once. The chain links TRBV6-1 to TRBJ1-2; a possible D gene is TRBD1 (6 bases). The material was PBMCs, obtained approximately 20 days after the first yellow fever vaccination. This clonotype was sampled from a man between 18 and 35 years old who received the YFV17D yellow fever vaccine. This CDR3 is CASSAQGWDNYGYTF. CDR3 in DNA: TGTGCCAGCAGTGCACAGGGTTGGGATAACTATGGCTACACCTTC.